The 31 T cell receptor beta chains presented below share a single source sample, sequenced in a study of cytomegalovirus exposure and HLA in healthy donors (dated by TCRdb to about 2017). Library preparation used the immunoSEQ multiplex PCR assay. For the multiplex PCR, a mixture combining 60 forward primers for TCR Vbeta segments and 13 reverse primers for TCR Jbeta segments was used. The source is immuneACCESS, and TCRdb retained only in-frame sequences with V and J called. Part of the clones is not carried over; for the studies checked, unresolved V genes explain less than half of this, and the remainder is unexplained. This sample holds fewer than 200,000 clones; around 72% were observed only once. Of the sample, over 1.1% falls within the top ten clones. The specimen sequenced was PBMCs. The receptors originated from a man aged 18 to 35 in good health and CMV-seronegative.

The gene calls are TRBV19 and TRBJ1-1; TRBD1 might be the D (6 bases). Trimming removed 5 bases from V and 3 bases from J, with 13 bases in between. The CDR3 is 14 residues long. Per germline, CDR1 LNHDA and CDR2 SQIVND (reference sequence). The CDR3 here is CASSSRTDYTEAFF. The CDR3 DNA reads TGTGCCAGTAGTTCACGGACAGATTACACTGAAGCTTTCTTT.

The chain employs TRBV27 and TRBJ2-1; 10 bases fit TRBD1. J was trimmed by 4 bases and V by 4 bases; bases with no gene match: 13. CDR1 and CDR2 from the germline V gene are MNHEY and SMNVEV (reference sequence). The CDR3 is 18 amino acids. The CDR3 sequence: CASSSDWDRGFPYNEQFF. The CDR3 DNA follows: TGTGCCAGCAGTTCTGACTGGGACAGGGGTTTTCCTTACAATGAGCAGTTCTTC.

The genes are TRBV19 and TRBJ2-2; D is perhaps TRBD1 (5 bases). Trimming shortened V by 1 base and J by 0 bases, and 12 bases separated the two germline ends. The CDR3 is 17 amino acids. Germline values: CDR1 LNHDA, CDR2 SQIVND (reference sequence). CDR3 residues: CASSIALDSANTGELFF. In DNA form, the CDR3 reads TGTGCCAGTAGTATAGCGCTTGACAGTGCGAACACCGGGGAGCTGTTTTTT. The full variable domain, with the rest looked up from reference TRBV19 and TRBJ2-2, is DGGITQSPKYLFRKEGQNVTLSCEQNLNHDAMYWYRQDPGQGLRLIYYSQIVNDFQKGDIAEGYSVSREKKESFPLTVTSAQKNPTAFYLCASSIALDSANTGELFFGEGSRLTVL.

CDR3 loop: CASSLGQPPSGNTIYF. The DNA of the CDR3 is TGTGCCAGCAGTTTAGGACAACCGCCCTCTGGAAACACCATATATTTT. This chain links TRBV6-5 with TRBJ1-3; TRBD1 might be the D (5 bases). Germline V CDR1 and CDR2: MNHEY, SVGAGI. V was clipped by 4 bases and J by 0 bases, with 13 bases between them. The CDR3 sequence is 16 residues long.

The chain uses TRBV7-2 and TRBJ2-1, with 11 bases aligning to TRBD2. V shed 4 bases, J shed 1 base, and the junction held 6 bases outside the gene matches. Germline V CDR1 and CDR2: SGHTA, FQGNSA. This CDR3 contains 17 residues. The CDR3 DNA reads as TGTGCCAGCAGCTCCACTAGCGGGAGCACTTCCTACAATGAGCAGTTCTTC. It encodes CASSSTSGSTSYNEQFF.

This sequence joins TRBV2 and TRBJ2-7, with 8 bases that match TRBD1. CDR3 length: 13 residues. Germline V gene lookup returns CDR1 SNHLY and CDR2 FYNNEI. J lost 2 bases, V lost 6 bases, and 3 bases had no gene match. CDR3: CASRQGATYEQYF. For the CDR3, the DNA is TGTGCCAGCAGGCAGGGGGCCACCTACGAGCAGTACTTC.

CDR3 coding DNA: TGTGCCAGCAGCTTAGGGAGTCCGGGACTAGCGTTGAACACCGGGGAGCTGTTTTTT. Its translation is CASSLGSPGLALNTGELFF. The V and J genes are TRBV7-6 and TRBJ2-2, with TRBD2 matching over 10 bases. CDR1 is SGHVS and CDR2 is FNYEAQ in the germline V gene. The ends lost 1 base at V and 1 base at J; junction bases unmatched: 9. There are 19 residues in the CDR3. Drawing the rest from reference TRBV7-6 and TRBJ2-2, the complete variable domain is GAGVSQSPRYKVTKRGQDVALRCDPISGHVSLYWYRQALGQGPEFLTYFNYEAQQDKSGLPNDRFSAERPEGSISTLTIQRTEQRDSAMYRCASSLGSPGLALNTGELFFGEGSRLTVL.

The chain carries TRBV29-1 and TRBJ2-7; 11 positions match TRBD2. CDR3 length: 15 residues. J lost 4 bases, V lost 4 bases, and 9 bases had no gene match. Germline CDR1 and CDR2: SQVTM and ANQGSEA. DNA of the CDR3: TGCAGCGTTGCTGGGCTAGCGGGAGGTCGGTACGAGCAGTACTTC. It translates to CSVAGLAGGRYEQYF.

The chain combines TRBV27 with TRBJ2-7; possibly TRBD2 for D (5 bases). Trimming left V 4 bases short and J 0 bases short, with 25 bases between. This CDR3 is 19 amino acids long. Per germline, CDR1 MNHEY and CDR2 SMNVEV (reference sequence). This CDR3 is CASSSLFRAPPSFSYEQYF. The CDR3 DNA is TGTGCCAGCAGTTCACTATTTCGAGCCCCTCCTAGCTTCTCCTACGAGCAGTACTTC.

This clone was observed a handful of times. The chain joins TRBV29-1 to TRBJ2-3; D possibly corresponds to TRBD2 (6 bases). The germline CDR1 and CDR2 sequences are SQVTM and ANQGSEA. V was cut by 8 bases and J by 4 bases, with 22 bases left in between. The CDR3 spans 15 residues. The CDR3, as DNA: TGCAGCTCCGAGCTGGGACTTTCCCACGCAGATACGCAGTATTTT. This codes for CSSELGLSHADTQYF.

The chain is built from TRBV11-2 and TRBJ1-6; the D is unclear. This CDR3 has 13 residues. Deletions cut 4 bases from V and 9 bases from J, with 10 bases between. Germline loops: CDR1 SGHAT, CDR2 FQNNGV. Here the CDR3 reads CASSSHLLSPLHF. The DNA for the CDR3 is TGTGCCAGCAGCTCTCACCTACTTTCACCCCTCCACTTT.

The CDR3 protein is CASSSGDQETQYF. DNA of the CDR3: TGTGCCAGCTCATCGGGAGACCAAGAGACCCAGTACTTC. The genes are TRBV18 and TRBJ2-5, with a tentative D call TRBD2 (6 bases). CDR1 is KGHSH, CDR2 LQKENI, per germline. CDR3 length equals 13 residues. V was clipped by 5 bases and J by 0 bases, with 7 bases between them.

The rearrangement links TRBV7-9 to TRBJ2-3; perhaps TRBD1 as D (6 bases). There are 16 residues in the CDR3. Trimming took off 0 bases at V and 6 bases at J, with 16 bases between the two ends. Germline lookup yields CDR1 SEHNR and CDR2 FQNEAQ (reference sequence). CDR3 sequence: CASSLAGHKPQDTQYF. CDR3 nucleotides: TGTGCCAGCAGCTTAGCGGGACACAAGCCCCAGGATACGCAGTATTTT.

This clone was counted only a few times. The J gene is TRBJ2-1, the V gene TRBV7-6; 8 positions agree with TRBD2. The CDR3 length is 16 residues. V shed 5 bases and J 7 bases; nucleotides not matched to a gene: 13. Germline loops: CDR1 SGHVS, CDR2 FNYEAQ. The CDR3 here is CASSLEREKKRNEQFF. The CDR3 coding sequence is TGTGCCAGCAGCCTCGAGCGGGAGAAGAAGCGGAATGAGCAGTTCTTC.

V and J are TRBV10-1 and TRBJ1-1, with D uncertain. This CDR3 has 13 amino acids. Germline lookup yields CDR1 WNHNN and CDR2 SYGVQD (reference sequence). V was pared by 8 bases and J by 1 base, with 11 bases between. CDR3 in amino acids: CASSGVRNTEAFF. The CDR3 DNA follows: TGCGCCAGCTCCGGGGTACGGAACACTGAAGCTTTCTTT.

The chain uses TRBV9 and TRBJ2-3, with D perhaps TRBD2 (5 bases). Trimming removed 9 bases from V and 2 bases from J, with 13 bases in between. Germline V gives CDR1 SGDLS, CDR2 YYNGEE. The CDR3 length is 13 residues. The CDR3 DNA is TGTGCCACGTCCAGCGGACCCACAGATACGCAGTATTTT. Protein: CATSSGPTDTQYF.

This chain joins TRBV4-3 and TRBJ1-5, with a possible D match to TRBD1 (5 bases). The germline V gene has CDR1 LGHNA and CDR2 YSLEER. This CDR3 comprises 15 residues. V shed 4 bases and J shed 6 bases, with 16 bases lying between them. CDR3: CASSPWAGGGQPQHF. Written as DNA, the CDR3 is TGCGCCAGCAGCCCCTGGGCTGGGGGAGGTCAGCCCCAGCATTTT.

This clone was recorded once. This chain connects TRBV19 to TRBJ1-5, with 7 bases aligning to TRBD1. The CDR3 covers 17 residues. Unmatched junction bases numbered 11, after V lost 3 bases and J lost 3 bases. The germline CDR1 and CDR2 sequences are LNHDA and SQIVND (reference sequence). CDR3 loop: CASSIPDRASYNQPQHF. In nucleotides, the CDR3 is TGTGCCAGTAGTATCCCCGACAGGGCCTCTTACAATCAGCCCCAGCATTTT.

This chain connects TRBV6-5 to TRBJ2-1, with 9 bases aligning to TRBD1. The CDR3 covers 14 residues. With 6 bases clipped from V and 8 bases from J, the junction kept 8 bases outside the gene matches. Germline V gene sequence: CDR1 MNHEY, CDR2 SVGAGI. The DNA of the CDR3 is TGTGCCAGCAGATCACAGGGGGCGGGCGATGAGCAGTTCTTC. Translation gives CASRSQGAGDEQFF.

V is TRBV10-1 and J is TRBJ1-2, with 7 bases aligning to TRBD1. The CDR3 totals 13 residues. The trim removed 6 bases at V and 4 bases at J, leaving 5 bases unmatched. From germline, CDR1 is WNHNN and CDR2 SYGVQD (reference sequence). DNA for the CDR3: TGCGCCAGCAGCGGACAGGACGGCTATGGCTACACCTTC. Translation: CASSGQDGYGYTF.

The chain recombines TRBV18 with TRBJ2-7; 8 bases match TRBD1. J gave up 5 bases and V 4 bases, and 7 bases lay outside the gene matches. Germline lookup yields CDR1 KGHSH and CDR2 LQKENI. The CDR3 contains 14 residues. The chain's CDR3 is CASSLSGGNNEQYF. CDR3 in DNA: TGTGCCAGCTCACTTTCAGGGGGCAACAACGAGCAGTACTTC.

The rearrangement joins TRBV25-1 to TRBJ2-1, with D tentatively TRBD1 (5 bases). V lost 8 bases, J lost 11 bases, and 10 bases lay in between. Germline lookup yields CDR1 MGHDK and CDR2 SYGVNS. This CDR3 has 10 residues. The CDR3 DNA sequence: TGTGCCAGCGGAGACAGACAGCAGTTCTTC. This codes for CASGDRQQFF. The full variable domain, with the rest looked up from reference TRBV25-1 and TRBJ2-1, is EADIYQTPRYLVIGTGKKITLECSQTMGHDKMYWYQQDPGMELHLIHYSYGVNSTEKGDLSSESTVSRIRTEHFPLTLESARPSHTSQYLCASGDRQQFFGPGTRLTVL.

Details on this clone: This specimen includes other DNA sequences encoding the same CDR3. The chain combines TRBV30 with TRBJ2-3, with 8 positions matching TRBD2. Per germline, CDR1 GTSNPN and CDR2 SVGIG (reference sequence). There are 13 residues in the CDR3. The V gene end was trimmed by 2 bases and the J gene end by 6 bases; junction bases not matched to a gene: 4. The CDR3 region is CAWSQRERDTQYF. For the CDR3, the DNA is TGTGCCTGGAGTCAGCGGGAGAGGGATACGCAGTATTTT. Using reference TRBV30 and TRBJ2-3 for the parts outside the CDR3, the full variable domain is SQTIHQWPATLVQPVGSPLSLECTVEGTSNPNLYWYRQAAGRGLQLLFYSVGIGQISSEVPQNLSASRPQDRQFILSSKKLLLSDSGFYLCAWSQRERDTQYFGPGTRLTVL.

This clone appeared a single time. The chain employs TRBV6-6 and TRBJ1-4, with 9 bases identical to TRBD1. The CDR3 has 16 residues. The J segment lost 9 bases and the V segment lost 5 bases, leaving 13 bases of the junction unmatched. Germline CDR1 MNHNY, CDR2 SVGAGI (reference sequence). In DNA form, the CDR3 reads TGTGCCAGCAGTATCACAGGGGGCCGGAAAGGCAAAAAACTGTTTTTT. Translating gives CASSITGGRKGKKLFF.

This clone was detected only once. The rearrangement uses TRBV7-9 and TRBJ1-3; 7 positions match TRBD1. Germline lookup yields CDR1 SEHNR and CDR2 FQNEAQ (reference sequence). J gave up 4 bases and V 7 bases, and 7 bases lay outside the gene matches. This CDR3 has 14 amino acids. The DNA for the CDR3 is TGTGCCAGCATATACGGGACAGCCGGAAACACCATATATTTT. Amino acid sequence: CASIYGTAGNTIYF.

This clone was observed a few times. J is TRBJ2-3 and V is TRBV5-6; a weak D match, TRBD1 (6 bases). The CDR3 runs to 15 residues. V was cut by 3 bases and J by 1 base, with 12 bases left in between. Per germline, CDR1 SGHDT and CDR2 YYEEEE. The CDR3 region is CASSWAWTGTDTQYF. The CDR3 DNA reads TGTGCCAGCAGCTGGGCTTGGACAGGCACAGATACGCAGTATTTT.

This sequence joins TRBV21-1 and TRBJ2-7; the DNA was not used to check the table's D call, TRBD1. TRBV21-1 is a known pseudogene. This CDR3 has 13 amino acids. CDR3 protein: CASIETGSYEQYF. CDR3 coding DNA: TGTGCCAGCATAGAGACAGGGAGCTACGAGCAGTACTTC.

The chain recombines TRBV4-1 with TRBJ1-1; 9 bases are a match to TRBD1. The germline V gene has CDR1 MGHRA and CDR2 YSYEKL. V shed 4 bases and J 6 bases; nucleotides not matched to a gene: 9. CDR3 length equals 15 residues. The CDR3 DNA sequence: TGCGCCAGCAGCCTCCGCGGGACAGGGATCCCTGAAGCTTTCTTT. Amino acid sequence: CASSLRGTGIPEAFF.

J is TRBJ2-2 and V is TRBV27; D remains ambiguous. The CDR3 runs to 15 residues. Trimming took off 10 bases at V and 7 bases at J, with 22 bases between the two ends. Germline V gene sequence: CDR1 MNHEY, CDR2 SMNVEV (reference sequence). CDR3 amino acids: CATRPIQVLYGELFF. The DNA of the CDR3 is TGTGCCACCAGACCGATTCAGGTTTTGTACGGGGAGCTGTTTTTT.

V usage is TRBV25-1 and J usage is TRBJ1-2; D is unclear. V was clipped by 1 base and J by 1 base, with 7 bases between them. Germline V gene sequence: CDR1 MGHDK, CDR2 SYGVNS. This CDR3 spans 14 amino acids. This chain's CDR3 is CASSESRFNYGYTF. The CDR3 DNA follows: TGTGCCAGCAGTGAATCCAGATTTAACTATGGCTACACCTTC.

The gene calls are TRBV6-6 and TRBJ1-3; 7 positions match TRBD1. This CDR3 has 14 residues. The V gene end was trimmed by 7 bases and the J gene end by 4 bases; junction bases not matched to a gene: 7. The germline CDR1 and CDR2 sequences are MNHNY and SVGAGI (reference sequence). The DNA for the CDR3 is TGTGCCAGCACCTTCACAGGGGCAGGAAACACCATATATTTT. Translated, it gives CASTFTGAGNTIYF.